Each of the 8 T cell receptor beta chains below was sequenced from the same sample in a study of blood T cells in healthy people across ages. Together with a sample-barcoded 5' primer, a J-beta primer mix was included in a second PCR lasting 7 to 11 cycles. TCRdb itself ran the 5' RACE reads through MiXCR, one entry per CDR3 protein. The sample records around 780,000 distinct CDR3 sequences, about a quarter being singletons. These data were also reused for a study on T cells of mothers and their children.

Sequencing was done on a sample of blood. Receptors were obtained from a boy younger than 18 in good health.

In its sample, this clonotype was seen a few times. The chain combines TRBV10-3 with TRBJ2-7, with a tentative D call TRBD1 (6 bases). V gave up 0 bases and J gave up 5 bases, with 8 bases separating them. This CDR3 is 13 amino acids long. Germline values: CDR1 ENHRY, CDR2 SYGVKD. DNA for the CDR3: TGTGCCATCAGTGAGTCGGGGACAAACGAGCAGTACTTC. Protein: CAISESGTNEQYF.

The genes are TRBV11-2 and TRBJ1-4, with D possibly being TRBD1 (6 bases). Germline V gene lookup returns CDR1 SGHAT and CDR2 FQNNGV. Trimming cost V 5 bases and J 8 bases, with 15 bases left between them. This CDR3 is built from 14 residues. The CDR3 loop is CASSPRVQGEKLFF. CDR3 nucleotides: TGTGCCAGCAGCCCTCGGGTACAGGGCGAAAAACTGTTTTTT. The full variable domain, completed using reference TRBV11-2 and TRBJ1-4, is EAGVAQSPRYKIIEKRQSVAFWCNPISGHATLYWYQQILGQGPKLLIQFQNNGVVDDSQLPKDRFSAERLKGVDSTLKIQPAKLEDSAVYLCASSPRVQGEKLFFGSGTQLSVL.

The J gene is TRBJ1-2, the V gene TRBV24-1; D ambiguous. Between the trimmed V and J ends, which lost 4 bases and 5 bases, there was a span of 7 bases. CDR3 length equals 12 residues. The germline CDR1 and CDR2 sequences are KGHDR and SFDVKD. Written as DNA, the CDR3 is TGTGCCACCAGTGAAGGAAATTATGGCTACACCTTC. Translating it yields CATSEGNYGYTF.

The V gene is TRBV24-1, the J gene TRBJ2-5; 9 nucleotides align to TRBD1. Germline trimming cut 5 bases from V and 5 bases from J; bases unmatched to any gene: 8. The V gene's germline CDR1 is KGHDR and CDR2 SFDVKD. The CDR3 consists of 15 residues. CDR3 sequence reads: CATSVPGQGSETQYF. The CDR3 nucleotides are TGTGCCACCAGTGTCCCGGGACAGGGATCGGAGACCCAGTACTTC.

V and J are TRBV9 and TRBJ2-7, with TRBD2 matching over 10 bases. Germline CDR1 SGDLS, CDR2 YYNGEE. V gave up 0 bases and J gave up 4 bases; unmatched junction bases: 1. This CDR3 has 14 residues. The CDR3 sequence is CASSVAAGGYEQYF. Here the CDR3 DNA reads TGTGCCAGCAGCGTAGCAGCGGGGGGGTACGAGCAGTACTTC.

This sequence joins TRBV20-1 and TRBJ2-7; possible D gene TRBD2, 6 bases. The last part of the DNA fits TRBJ2-5 better; the J call may be wrong. In germline, CDR1 is DFQATT, CDR2 SNEGSKA (reference sequence). This CDR3 spans 15 amino acids. DNA for the CDR3: TGCAGTGCTAGGGACCCGGCGGGGTCTGGGGAGACCCAGTACTTC. Encoded protein: CSARDPAGSGETQYF.

This chain connects TRBV6-1 to TRBJ2-5, with D possibly being TRBD2 (6 bases). The CDR3 loop spans 15 amino acids. Germline lookup yields CDR1 MNHNS and CDR2 SASEGT. Trimming shortened V by 6 bases and J by 0 bases, and 14 bases separated the two germline ends. For the CDR3, the DNA is TGTGCCAGCAGACCCCGTAGCGGAAACCAAGAGACCCAGTACTTC. Translation gives CASRPRSGNQETQYF.

This sequence joins TRBV9 and TRBJ1-1, with D hard to call. Germline V gene sequence: CDR1 SGDLS, CDR2 YYNGEE. The CDR3 spans 17 residues. V was trimmed by 0 bases and J by 1 base, leaving 16 bases between them. CDR3 sequence reads: CASSVASVGRPNTEAFF. For the CDR3, the DNA is TGTGCCAGCAGCGTAGCGAGCGTAGGACGGCCGAACACTGAAGCTTTCTTT.